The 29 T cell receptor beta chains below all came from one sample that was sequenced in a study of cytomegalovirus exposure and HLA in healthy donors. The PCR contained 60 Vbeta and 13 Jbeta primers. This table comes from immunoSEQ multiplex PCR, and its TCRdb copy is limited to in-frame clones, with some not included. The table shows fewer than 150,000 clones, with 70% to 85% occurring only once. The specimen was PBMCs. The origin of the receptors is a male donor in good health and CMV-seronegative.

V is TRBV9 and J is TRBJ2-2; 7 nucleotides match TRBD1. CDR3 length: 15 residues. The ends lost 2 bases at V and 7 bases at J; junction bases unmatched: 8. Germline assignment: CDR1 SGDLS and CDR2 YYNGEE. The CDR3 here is CASSVGQDRGGELFF. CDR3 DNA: TGTGCCAGCAGCGTCGGACAGGATAGAGGCGGGGAGCTGTTTTTT.

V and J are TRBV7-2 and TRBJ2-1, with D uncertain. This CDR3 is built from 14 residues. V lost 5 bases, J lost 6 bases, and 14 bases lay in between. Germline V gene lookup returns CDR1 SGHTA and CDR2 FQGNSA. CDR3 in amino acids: CASSPLRFGNEQFF. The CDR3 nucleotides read TGTGCCAGCAGCCCACTGCGGTTCGGCAATGAGCAGTTCTTC. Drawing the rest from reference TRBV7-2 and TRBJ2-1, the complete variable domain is GAGVSQSPSNKVTEKGKDVELRCDPISGHTALYWYRQSLGQGLEFLIYFQGNSAPDKSGLPSDRFSAERTGGSVSTLTIQRTQQEDSAVYLCASSPLRFGNEQFFGPGTRLTVL.

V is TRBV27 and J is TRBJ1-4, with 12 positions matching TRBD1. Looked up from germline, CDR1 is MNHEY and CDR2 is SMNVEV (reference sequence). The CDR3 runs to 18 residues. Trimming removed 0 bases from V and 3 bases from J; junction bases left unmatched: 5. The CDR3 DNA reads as TGTGCCAGCAGTTTATCGGGGACAGGGGGCGCGCCTAATGAAAAACTGTTTTTT. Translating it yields CASSLSGTGGAPNEKLFF.

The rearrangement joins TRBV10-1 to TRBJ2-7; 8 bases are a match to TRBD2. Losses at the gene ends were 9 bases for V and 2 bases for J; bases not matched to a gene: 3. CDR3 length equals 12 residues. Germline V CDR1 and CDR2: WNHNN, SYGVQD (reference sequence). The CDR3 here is CARGLVAYEQYF. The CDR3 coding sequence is TGCGCCAGGGGACTAGTCGCCTACGAGCAGTACTTC.

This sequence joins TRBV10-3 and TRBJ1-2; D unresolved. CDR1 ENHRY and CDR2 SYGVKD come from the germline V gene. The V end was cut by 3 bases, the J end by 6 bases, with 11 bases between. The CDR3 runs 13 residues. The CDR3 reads CAISEVVGDGYTF. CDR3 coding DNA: TGTGCCATCAGTGAAGTTGTGGGAGATGGCTACACCTTC.

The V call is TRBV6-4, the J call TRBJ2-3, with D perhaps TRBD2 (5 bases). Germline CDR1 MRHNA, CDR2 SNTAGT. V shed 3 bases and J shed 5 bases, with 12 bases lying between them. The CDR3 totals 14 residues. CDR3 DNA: TGTGCCAGCAGTGAAAACGGGATAGGAGATACGCAGTATTTT. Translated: CASSENGIGDTQYF.

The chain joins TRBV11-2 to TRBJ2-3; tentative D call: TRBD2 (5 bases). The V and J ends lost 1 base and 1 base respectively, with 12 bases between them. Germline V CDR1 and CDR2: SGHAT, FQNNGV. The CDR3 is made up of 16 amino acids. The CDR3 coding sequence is TGTGCCAGCAGCTTAGCGCAGCGGAAGGGCACAGATACGCAGTATTTT. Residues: CASSLAQRKGTDTQYF.

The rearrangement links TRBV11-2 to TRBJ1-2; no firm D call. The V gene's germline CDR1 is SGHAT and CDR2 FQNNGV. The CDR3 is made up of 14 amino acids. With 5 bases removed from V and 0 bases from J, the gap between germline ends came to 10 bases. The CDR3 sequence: CASSLGPPNYGYTF. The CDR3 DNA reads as TGTGCCAGCAGCCTAGGGCCACCTAACTATGGCTACACCTTC.

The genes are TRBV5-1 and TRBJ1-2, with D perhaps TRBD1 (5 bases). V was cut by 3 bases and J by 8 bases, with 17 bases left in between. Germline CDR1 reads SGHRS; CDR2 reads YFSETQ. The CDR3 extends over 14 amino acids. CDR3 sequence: CASSSGQGIGGYTF. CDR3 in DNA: TGCGCCAGCAGCTCCGGCCAGGGCATAGGGGGCTACACCTTC.

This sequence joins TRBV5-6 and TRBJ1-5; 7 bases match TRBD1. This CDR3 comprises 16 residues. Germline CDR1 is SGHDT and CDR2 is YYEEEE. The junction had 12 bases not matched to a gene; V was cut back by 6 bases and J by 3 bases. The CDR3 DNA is TGTGCCAGCACCGAACAGGGGCGAGGTTTCAATCAGCCCCAGCATTTT. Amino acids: CASTEQGRGFNQPQHF.

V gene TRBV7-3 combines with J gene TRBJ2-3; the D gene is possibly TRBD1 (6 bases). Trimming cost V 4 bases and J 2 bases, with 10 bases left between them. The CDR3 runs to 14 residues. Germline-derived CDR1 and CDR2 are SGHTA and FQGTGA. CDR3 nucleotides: TGTGCCAGCAGCTCCCGACAGGCCACAGATACGCAGTATTTT. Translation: CASSSRQATDTQYF.

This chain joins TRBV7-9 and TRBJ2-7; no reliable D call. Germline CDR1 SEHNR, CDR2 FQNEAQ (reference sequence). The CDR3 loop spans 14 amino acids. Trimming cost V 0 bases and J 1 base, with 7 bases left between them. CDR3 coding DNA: TGTGCCAGCAGCTTAGCCACGAGTTCCTACGAGCAGTACTTC. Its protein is CASSLATSSYEQYF. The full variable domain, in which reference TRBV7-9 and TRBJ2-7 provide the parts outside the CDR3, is DTGVSQNPRHKITKRGQNVTFRCDPISEHNRLYWYRQTLGQGPEFLTYFQNEAQLEKSRLLSDRFSAERPKGSFSTLEIQRTEQGDSAMYLCASSLATSSYEQYFGPGTRLTVT.

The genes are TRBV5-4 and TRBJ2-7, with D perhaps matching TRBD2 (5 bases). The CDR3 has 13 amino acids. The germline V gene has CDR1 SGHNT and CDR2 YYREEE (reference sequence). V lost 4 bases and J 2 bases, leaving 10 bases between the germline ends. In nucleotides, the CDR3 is TGTGCCAGCAGCGACGGAGCGGCCTACGAGCAGTACTTC. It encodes CASSDGAAYEQYF.

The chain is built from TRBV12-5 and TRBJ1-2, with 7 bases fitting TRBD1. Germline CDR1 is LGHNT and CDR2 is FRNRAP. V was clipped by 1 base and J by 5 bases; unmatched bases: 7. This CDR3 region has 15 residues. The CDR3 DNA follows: TGTGCTAGTGGTTTGGACGCGACAGGGTGGTATGGCTACACCTTC. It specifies CASGLDATGWYGYTF. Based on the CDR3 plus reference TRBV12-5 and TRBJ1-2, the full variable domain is DARVTQTPRHKVTEMGQEVTMRCQPILGHNTVFWYRQTMMQGLELLAYFRNRAPLDDSGMPKDRFSAEMPDATLATLKIQPSEPRDSAVYFCASGLDATGWYGYTFGSGTRLTVV.

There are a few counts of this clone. The CDR3 is CASSFAGVAETQYF. The CDR3 bases are TGTGCCAGCAGCTTTGCGGGTGTGGCGGAGACCCAGTACTTC. This chain connects TRBV11-2 to TRBJ2-5, with D possibly TRBD2 on 5 matching bases. CDR1 and CDR2 (germline): SGHAT, FQNNGV. This CDR3 comprises 14 residues. V was trimmed by 3 bases and J by 5 bases, leaving 13 bases between them.

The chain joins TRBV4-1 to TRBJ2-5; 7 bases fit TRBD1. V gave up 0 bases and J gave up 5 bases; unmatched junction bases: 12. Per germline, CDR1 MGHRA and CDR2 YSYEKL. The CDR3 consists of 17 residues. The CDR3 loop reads CASSQDFSQGDWETQYF. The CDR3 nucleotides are TGCGCCAGCAGCCAAGATTTTTCGCAGGGGGATTGGGAGACCCAGTACTTC.

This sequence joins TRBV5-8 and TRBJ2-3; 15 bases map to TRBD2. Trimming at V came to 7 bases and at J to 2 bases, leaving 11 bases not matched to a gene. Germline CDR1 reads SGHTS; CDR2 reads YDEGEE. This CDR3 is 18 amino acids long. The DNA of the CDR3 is TGTGCCAGCTCCCATGGACTAGCGGGAGGGCCGGACACAGATACGCAGTATTTT. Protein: CASSHGLAGGPDTDTQYF. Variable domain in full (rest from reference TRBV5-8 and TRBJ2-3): EAGVTQSPTHLIKTRGQQATLRCSPISGHTSVYWYQQALGLGLQFLLWYDEGEERNRGNFPPRFSGRQFPNYSSELNVNALELEDSALYLCASSHGLAGGPDTDTQYFGPGTRLTVL.

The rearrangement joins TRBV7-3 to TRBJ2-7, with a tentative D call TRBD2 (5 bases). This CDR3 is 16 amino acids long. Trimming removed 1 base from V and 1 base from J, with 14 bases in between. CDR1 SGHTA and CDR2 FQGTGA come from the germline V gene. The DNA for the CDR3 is TGTGCCAGCAGCTTAAACGAGAGGAGGTCTTCCTACGAGCAGTACTTC. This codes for CASSLNERRSSYEQYF.

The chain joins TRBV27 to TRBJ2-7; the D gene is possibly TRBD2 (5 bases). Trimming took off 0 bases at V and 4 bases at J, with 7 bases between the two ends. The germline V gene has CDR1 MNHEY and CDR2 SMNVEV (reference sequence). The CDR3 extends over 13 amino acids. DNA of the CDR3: TGTGCCAGCAGTTTATCTAGCGAGTACGAGCAGTACTTC. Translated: CASSLSSEYEQYF.

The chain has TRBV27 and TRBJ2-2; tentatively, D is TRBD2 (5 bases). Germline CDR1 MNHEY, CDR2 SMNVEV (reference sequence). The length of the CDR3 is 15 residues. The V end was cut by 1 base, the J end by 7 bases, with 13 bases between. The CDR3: CASSLLAEGFGELFF. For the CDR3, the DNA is TGTGCCAGCAGTTTATTAGCCGAGGGATTCGGGGAGCTGTTTTTT.

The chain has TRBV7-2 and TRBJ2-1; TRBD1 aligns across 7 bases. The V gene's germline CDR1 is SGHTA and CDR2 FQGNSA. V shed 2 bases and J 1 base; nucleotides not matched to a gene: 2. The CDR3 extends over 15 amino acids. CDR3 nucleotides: TGTGCCAGCAGCTTATCCAGGGGGTCCTACAATGAGCAGTTCTTC. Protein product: CASSLSRGSYNEQFF.

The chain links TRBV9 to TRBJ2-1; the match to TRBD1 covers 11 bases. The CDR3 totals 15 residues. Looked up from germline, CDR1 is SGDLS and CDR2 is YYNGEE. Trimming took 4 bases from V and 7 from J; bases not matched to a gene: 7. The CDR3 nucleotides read TGTGCCAGCAGCCCGTCGGGACAGGGGGGGAATGAGCAGTTCTTC. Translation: CASSPSGQGGNEQFF.

The CDR3 loop reads CASSDGGGSTDTQYF. The CDR3 DNA sequence: TGTGCCAGCAGTGACGGCGGGGGGAGCACAGATACGCAGTATTTT. This rearrangement joins TRBV6-4 to TRBJ2-3; 8 bases fit TRBD2. The CDR3 runs to 15 residues. V shed 2 bases, J shed 0 bases, and the junction held 1 base outside the gene matches. Germline-derived CDR1 and CDR2 are MRHNA and SNTAGT.

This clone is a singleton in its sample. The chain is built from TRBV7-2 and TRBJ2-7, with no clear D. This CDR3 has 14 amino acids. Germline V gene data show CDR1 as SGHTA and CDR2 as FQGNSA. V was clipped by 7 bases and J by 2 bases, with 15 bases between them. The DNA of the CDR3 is TGTGCCAGCACCGTATCCGGGTTTACCTACGAGCAGTACTTC. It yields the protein CASTVSGFTYEQYF.

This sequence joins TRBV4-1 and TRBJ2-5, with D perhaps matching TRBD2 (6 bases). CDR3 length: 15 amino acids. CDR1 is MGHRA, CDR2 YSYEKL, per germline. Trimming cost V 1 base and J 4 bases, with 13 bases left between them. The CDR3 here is CASSQARGGRETQYF. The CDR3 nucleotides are TGCGCCAGCAGCCAAGCACGGGGAGGTCGAGAGACCCAGTACTTC.

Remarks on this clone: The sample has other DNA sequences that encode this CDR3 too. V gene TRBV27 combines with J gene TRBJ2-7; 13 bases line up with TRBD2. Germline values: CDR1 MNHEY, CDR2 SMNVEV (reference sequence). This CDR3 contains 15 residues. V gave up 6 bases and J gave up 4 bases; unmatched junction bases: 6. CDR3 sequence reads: CASSLGLAGVYEQYF. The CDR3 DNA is TGTGCCAGCAGCTTAGGACTAGCGGGAGTGTACGAGCAGTACTTC.

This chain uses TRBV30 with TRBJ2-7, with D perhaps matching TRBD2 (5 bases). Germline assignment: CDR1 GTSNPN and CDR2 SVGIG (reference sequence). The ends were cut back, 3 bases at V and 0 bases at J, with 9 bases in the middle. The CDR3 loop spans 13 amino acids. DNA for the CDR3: TGTGCCTGGAGGGTAACTAGCTCCTACGAGCAGTACTTC. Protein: CAWRVTSSYEQYF.

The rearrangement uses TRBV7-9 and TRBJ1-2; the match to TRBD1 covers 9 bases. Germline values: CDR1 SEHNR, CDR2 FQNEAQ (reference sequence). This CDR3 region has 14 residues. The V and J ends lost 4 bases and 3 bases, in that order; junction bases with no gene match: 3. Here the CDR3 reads CASSWTGAHYGYTF. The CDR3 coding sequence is TGTGCCAGCAGCTGGACAGGGGCCCACTATGGCTACACCTTC.

In DNA form, the CDR3 reads TGTGCCAGCAGCTTAGAATGGCGCGGTCAGCCCCAGCATTTT. Protein sequence: CASSLEWRGQPQHF. The rearrangement joins TRBV7-2 to TRBJ1-5; D remains ambiguous. Trimming pared 1 base from V and 6 bases from J, leaving 10 bases between. The CDR3 length is 14 residues. Germline CDR1 reads SGHTA; CDR2 reads FQGNSA.